One sample yielded the 7 T cell receptor beta chains listed below, sequenced in a study of cytomegalovirus exposure and HLA in healthy donors. The PCR made use of 60 Vbeta and 13 Jbeta primers. The method was immunoSEQ multiplex PCR; TCRdb's version includes in-frame clones alone and lacks a portion of them. This repertoire shows 85,000 to 130,000 clones, around 80% found once; its top ten account for roughly 1.7%. The sequenced sample consisted of PBMCs. The origin of the receptors is a woman between 40 and 55 years old in good health and CMV-seronegative.

The V call is TRBV6-5, the J call TRBJ1-1; unclear D gene. CDR3 length equals 16 residues. The V and J ends lost 3 bases and 0 bases respectively, with 14 bases between them. From germline, CDR1 is MNHEY and CDR2 SVGAGI. The CDR3 DNA reads TGTGCCAGCAGTTATGCGGGAAGGCCTATGAACACTGAAGCTTTCTTT. Its translation: CASSYAGRPMNTEAFF.

In regard to this clone: Other nucleotide sequences in the sample specify the same CDR3. V gene TRBV5-1 combines with J gene TRBJ2-1; TRBD1 agrees at 9 bases. J was trimmed by 6 bases and V by 2 bases; bases with no gene match: 9. This CDR3 spans 16 amino acids. Germline CDR1 SGHRS, CDR2 YFSETQ. The CDR3 spells CASSLEETGGTNEQFF. The CDR3 bases are TGCGCCAGCAGCTTAGAGGAGACAGGGGGGACCAATGAGCAGTTCTTC.

This chain uses TRBV27 with TRBJ2-7, with TRBD1 as a possible D gene (6 bases). Trimming took 4 bases from V and 0 from J, leaving 13 bases between them. This CDR3 contains 15 residues. Germline lookup yields CDR1 MNHEY and CDR2 SMNVEV (reference sequence). The CDR3 protein is CASSSGVSSSYEQYF. The CDR3 DNA reads as TGTGCCAGCAGTTCAGGGGTATCCAGCTCCTACGAGCAGTACTTC.

The rearrangement joins TRBV11-1 to TRBJ2-3; possible D gene TRBD2, 5 bases. The V end was cut by 0 bases, the J end by 6 bases, with 13 bases between. In germline, CDR1 is SGHAT, CDR2 FQDESV (reference sequence). The CDR3 consists of 15 residues. The CDR3 bases are TGTGCCAGCAGCTTAGCGCGGGCCGGGATGGATACGCAGTATTTT. It specifies CASSLARAGMDTQYF.

The chain carries TRBV4-1 and TRBJ2-3; TRBD2 aligns across 13 bases. The trim removed 1 base at V and 4 bases at J, leaving 8 bases unmatched. Germline V lookup: CDR1 MGHRA, CDR2 YSYEKL. The CDR3 consists of 18 residues. The CDR3 DNA reads TGCGCCAGCAGCCAAGTCACCGGACTAGCGGGAGTCGCAGATACGCAGTATTTT. Translation: CASSQVTGLAGVADTQYF.

The V and J genes are TRBV5-1 and TRBJ1-3; D is uncertain. The CDR3 length is 15 residues. The germline V gene has CDR1 SGHRS and CDR2 YFSETQ. V was pared by 4 bases and J by 1 base, with 12 bases between. This CDR3 is CASSEIPVSGNTIYF. The DNA of the CDR3 is TGCGCCAGCAGCGAGATCCCGGTTTCTGGAAACACCATATATTTT.

This sequence joins TRBV7-9 and TRBJ2-4; TRBD1 agrees at 9 bases. The CDR3 has 18 amino acids. V shed 2 bases and J 7 bases; nucleotides not matched to a gene: 15. Per germline, CDR1 SEHNR and CDR2 FQNEAQ (reference sequence). Here the CDR3 reads CASSLSLLEQGAWNIQYF. DNA for the CDR3: TGTGCCAGCAGCTTAAGCCTGCTGGAACAGGGGGCTTGGAACATTCAGTACTTC. Complete variable domain (other parts from reference TRBV7-9 and TRBJ2-4): DTGVSQNPRHKITKRGQNVTFRCDPISEHNRLYWYRQTLGQGPEFLTYFQNEAQLEKSRLLSDRFSAERPKGSFSTLEIQRTEQGDSAMYLCASSLSLLEQGAWNIQYFGAGTRLSVL.